Shown below are 13 T cell receptor beta chains from a single sample sequenced in a study of cytomegalovirus exposure and HLA in healthy donors. Assay used: immunoSEQ multiplex PCR; TCRdb lists only in-frame clones, some missing. The table includes 100,000 to 150,000 clones, 89% detected once. The sample consisted of PBMCs. All receptors come from a woman aged 18-35 years in good health and CMV-seronegative.

CDR3: CASSLLAGGRDRNEQFF. The DNA of the CDR3 is TGTGCCAGCAGCCTGCTAGCGGGAGGCCGGGATAGGAATGAGCAGTTCTTC. The chain combines TRBV5-4 with TRBJ2-1; 11 bases map to TRBD2. This CDR3 has 17 residues. With V trimmed by 4 bases and J by 7 bases, 13 bases remained unmatched. Germline CDR1 SGHNT, CDR2 YYREEE (reference sequence).

The chain combines TRBV14 with TRBJ2-1; 9 positions agree with TRBD2. Trimming cost V 2 bases and J 5 bases; bases outside gene matches: 10. The germline gives CDR1 SGHDN, CDR2 FVKESK. CDR3 length: 17 amino acids. The CDR3 protein is CASSQTGALAGDNEQFF. DNA of the CDR3: TGTGCCAGCAGCCAAACAGGCGCACTAGCGGGCGACAATGAGCAGTTCTTC. The full variable domain, its missing parts supplied by reference TRBV14 and TRBJ2-1, is EAGVTQFPSHSVIEKGQTVTLRCDPISGHDNLYWYRRVMGKEIKFLLHFVKESKQDESGMPNNRFLAERTGGTYSTLKVQPAELEDSGVYFCASSQTGALAGDNEQFFGPGTRLTVL.

V gene TRBV20-1 combines with J gene TRBJ2-7; a possible D gene is TRBD1 (6 bases). Germline CDR1 and CDR2: DFQATT and SNEGSKA (reference sequence). V lost 6 bases to trimming and J lost 2 bases, with 8 bases between them. The CDR3 consists of 11 residues. CDR3 protein: CSATGTYEQYV. CDR3 sequence (DNA): TGCAGTGCAACAGGGACCTACGAGCAGTACGTC.

The chain employs TRBV27 and TRBJ1-2, with D possibly matching TRBD1 (6 bases). Germline CDR1 is MNHEY and CDR2 is SMNVEV (reference sequence). Trimming shortened V by 2 bases and J by 8 bases, and 12 bases separated the two germline ends. The CDR3 contains 13 residues. The CDR3 spells CASSLGGARGYTF. The CDR3 nucleotides read TGTGCCAGCAGTTTAGGGGGGGCGCGAGGCTACACCTTC.

In DNA, the CDR3 is TGTGCCAGCAGTCAGGACAGGGGCTTCAGTGAGCAGTTCTTC. This gives the protein CASSQDRGFSEQFF. This chain uses TRBV7-9 with TRBJ2-1, with TRBD1 identical over 9 bases. The CDR3 is 14 residues long. Germline lookup yields CDR1 SEHNR and CDR2 FQNEAQ (reference sequence). The ends lost 6 bases at V and 9 bases at J; junction bases unmatched: 9.

The chain has TRBV2 and TRBJ2-3; 8 bases agree with TRBD1. The V segment lost 3 bases and the J segment 1 base; nucleotides outside the gene matches: 0. CDR3 length: 14 residues. Per germline, CDR1 SNHLY and CDR2 FYNNEI. CDR3 sequence reads: CASSETGGTDTQYF. DNA for the CDR3: TGTGCCAGCAGTGAGACAGGGGGCACAGATACGCAGTATTTT.

The chain employs TRBV25-1 and TRBJ1-1; no clear D. The CDR3 extends over 14 amino acids. Germline values: CDR1 MGHDK, CDR2 SYGVNS. Trimming left V 1 base short and J 1 base short, with 7 bases between. CDR3 protein: CASSELAANTEAFF. The CDR3 bases are TGTGCCAGCAGTGAATTAGCGGCGAACACTGAAGCTTTCTTT.

This clone was recorded a few times. This chain uses TRBV10-3 with TRBJ1-2, with a weak D call TRBD1 (5 bases). There are 15 residues in the CDR3. Trimming took off 3 bases at V and 0 bases at J, with 11 bases between the two ends. The germline V gene encodes CDR1 ENHRY and CDR2 SYGVKD. DNA of the CDR3: TGTGCCATCAGTGACGGGGGTATAGCTAACTATGGCTACACCTTC. Its translation: CAISDGGIANYGYTF.

This sequence joins TRBV18 and TRBJ2-5; tentative D call: TRBD2 (6 bases). V lost 3 bases to trimming and J lost 5 bases, with 13 bases between them. The CDR3 length is 14 residues. Germline CDR1 reads KGHSH; CDR2 reads LQKENI. CDR3 region: CASSPVPGRETQYF. CDR3 coding DNA: TGTGCCAGCTCACCTGTCCCAGGGAGGGAGACCCAGTACTTC.

This chain connects TRBV28 to TRBJ2-7; D is perhaps TRBD1 (7 bases). V was trimmed by 2 bases and J by 7 bases, leaving 18 bases between them. The CDR3 loop spans 15 amino acids. Per germline, CDR1 MDHEN and CDR2 SYDVKM. The CDR3 loop is CASSLRDREVGEQYV. CDR3 DNA sequence: TGTGCCAGCAGTTTACGAGACAGGGAGGTAGGGGAGCAGTACGTC.

V gene TRBV9 combines with J gene TRBJ2-7; 8 positions match TRBD2. The CDR3 spans 15 residues. The trim removed 0 bases at V and 6 bases at J, leaving 8 bases unmatched. The V gene's germline CDR1 is SGDLS and CDR2 YYNGEE. The CDR3 region is CASSVGPAGAPEQYF. CDR3 coding DNA: TGTGCCAGCAGCGTAGGGCCAGCGGGAGCCCCCGAGCAGTACTTC.

The V gene is TRBV29-1, the J gene TRBJ2-3; the D gene is possibly TRBD2 (6 bases). The CDR3 contains 14 residues. Germline V gene sequence: CDR1 SQVTM, CDR2 ANQGSEA. V dropped 7 bases and J dropped 8 bases, with 22 bases sitting between them. CDR3 sequence (DNA): TGCAGCGCCACCTCCTTATGGGGGGTCGCTACGCAGTATTTT. Translation: CSATSLWGVATQYF.

J is TRBJ2-7 and V is TRBV10-3; 9 nucleotides match TRBD1. The germline V gene has CDR1 ENHRY and CDR2 SYGVKD. This CDR3 has 16 amino acids. With 0 bases clipped from V and 2 bases from J, the junction kept 5 bases outside the gene matches. CDR3 in amino acids: CAISESWTGDTYEQYF. CDR3 nucleotide sequence: TGTGCCATCAGTGAGTCGTGGACAGGGGACACCTACGAGCAGTACTTC.